This T cell receptor (beta chain) comes out of a study of T cell changes during pregnancy in multiple sclerosis. Germline CDR1 SGHRS, CDR2 YFSETQ. This CDR3 has 15 residues. V lost 4 bases and J lost 5, with 18 bases in between. Profiled with immunoSEQ multiplex PCR; TCRdb holds only in-frame clones, not every one. The sample holds under 65,000 clones, around nine tenths seen once. This sample comprised peripheral blood, obtained in the first trimester of pregnancy. The chain employs TRBV5-1 and TRBJ1-1, with a weak D call TRBD1 (6 bases). The sequence was obtained from a female donor in good health, enrolled as a control in a pregnancy study. The CDR3 region has the DNA TGCGCCAGCAGCGGAGAGGACAGAGGAGTGACTGAAGCTTTCTTT. Its protein product is CASSGEDRGVTEAFF. The whole variable domain, remainder taken from reference TRBV5-1 and TRBJ1-1, is KAGVTQTPRYLIKTRGQQVTLSCSPISGHRSVSWYQQTPGQGLQFLFEYFSETQRNKGNFPGRFSGRQFSNSRSEMNVSTLELGDSALYLCASSGEDRGVTEAFFGQGTRLTVV.